These 16 T cell receptor beta chains were sequenced from one sample in a study of CD8 T cells in Susac syndrome. With random hexamers, about 0.45 to 1 ug RNA was reverse transcribed. In TCRdb, the immunoSEQ multiplex PCR reads were re-called with MiXCR into one record per CDR3 protein. The table records fewer than 200,000 distinct CDR3 sequences, 75% to 95% of them present only once. The sequenced sample was CD4+ T cells from PBMCs. The receptors derive from a human donor with Susac syndrome.

The rearrangement links TRBV12-3 or TRBV12-4 to TRBJ1-5; D may be TRBD1 (5 bases). The V end was cut by 6 bases, the J end by 4 bases, with 13 bases between. The CDR3 loop spans 14 amino acids. The CDR3 region is CASRTGTINQPQHF. Written as DNA, the CDR3 is TGTGCCAGCAGGACCGGGACTATAAATCAGCCCCAGCATTTT.

The chain combines TRBV5-1 with TRBJ2-5; D possibly corresponds to TRBD1 (6 bases). V was pared by 4 bases and J by 5 bases, with 12 bases between. The CDR3 runs 13 residues. Germline CDR1 and CDR2: SGHRS and YFSETQ. CDR3 region: CASSVQGSETQYF. The CDR3 DNA reads as TGCGCCAGCAGCGTTCAGGGGAGTGAGACCCAGTACTTC.

This clonotype was picked up one time. The chain carries TRBV12-3 or TRBV12-4 and TRBJ1-5, with 9 bases matching TRBD1. V trimming: 6 bases; J trimming: 7 bases; junction bases outside the gene matches: 7. This CDR3 region has 14 residues. The CDR3 sequence is CASSKTGGEQPQHF. CDR3 nucleotides: TGTGCCAGCAGCAAGACAGGGGGTGAGCAGCCCCAGCATTTT.

The chain couples TRBV18 to TRBJ2-3; 12 nucleotides agree with TRBD1. Trimming cost V 4 bases and J 3 bases; bases outside gene matches: 5. This CDR3 has 16 amino acids. CDR1 is KGHSH, CDR2 LQKENI, per germline. CDR3 residues: CASSLAGQGATDTQYF. CDR3 DNA: TGTGCCAGCTCACTGGCGGGACAGGGGGCGACAGATACGCAGTATTTT.

The chain carries TRBV12-3 or TRBV12-4 and TRBJ1-2; 8 nucleotides line up with TRBD1. The CDR3 runs 14 residues. V lost 6 bases and J lost 8; bases outside the gene matches: 11. The CDR3 is CASRVGQGVFGYTF. CDR3 in DNA: TGTGCCAGCAGAGTCGGACAGGGAGTTTTCGGCTACACCTTC.

The chain uses TRBV9 and TRBJ2-3; the D is unclear. Germline V gene lookup returns CDR1 SGDLS and CDR2 YYNGEE. The CDR3 runs to 13 residues. V gave up 2 bases and J gave up 5 bases, with 9 bases separating them. CDR3 in amino acids: CASSVQNRDTQYF. CDR3 nucleotides: TGTGCCAGCAGCGTTCAGAATCGAGATACGCAGTATTTT.

This clonotype was observed once. The chain recombines TRBV28 with TRBJ2-3; D is uncertain. The CDR3 has 13 residues. Germline CDR1 is MDHEN and CDR2 is SYDVKM. Trimming left V 2 bases short and J 8 bases short, with 11 bases between. The CDR3 is CASSLRAPSTQYF. CDR3 in DNA: TGTGCCAGCAGTTTACGCGCTCCCAGTACGCAGTATTTT.

The CDR3, as DNA: TGTGCCAGCAGCGTGACAGAGGGGAACACTGAAGCTTTCTTT. Translating gives CASSVTEGNTEAFF. The gene calls are TRBV2 and TRBJ1-1; D is perhaps TRBD1 (5 bases). Germline CDR1 and CDR2: SNHLY and FYNNEI. CDR3 length equals 14 residues. The V end lost 6 bases, the J end lost 1 base, and 12 bases lay between the germline ends.

The V and J genes are TRBV2 and TRBJ2-7; no reliable D call. CDR3 size: 13 residues. CDR1 and CDR2 (germline): SNHLY, FYNNEI. V was trimmed by 4 bases and J by 5 bases, leaving 12 bases between them. Written as DNA, the CDR3 is TGTGCCAGCAGTGCGACTCCCAGGCACGAGCAGTACTTC. Encoded protein: CASSATPRHEQYF.

This clonotype was counted a single time. This chain joins TRBV5-6 and TRBJ2-2, with D perhaps matching TRBD1 (5 bases). CDR1 and CDR2 from the germline V gene are SGHDT and YYEEEE. CDR3 length: 13 residues. V dropped 2 bases and J dropped 6 bases, with 8 bases sitting between them. The CDR3 DNA is TGTGCCAGCAGCTTCAGGGCAGCCGGGGAGCTGTTTTTT. This gives the protein CASSFRAAGELFF.

J is TRBJ2-3 and V is TRBV6-1; a possible D gene is TRBD2 (6 bases). CDR3 length equals 13 residues. With 8 bases removed from V and 0 bases from J, the gap between germline ends came to 9 bases. Germline values: CDR1 MNHNS, CDR2 SASEGT. CDR3 residues: CASRDFSTDTQYF. Written as DNA, the CDR3 is TGTGCCAGCCGGGACTTTAGCACAGATACGCAGTATTTT.

This sequence joins TRBV20-1 and TRBJ2-3; D call uncertain. This CDR3 comprises 13 residues. V shed 0 bases and J shed 7 bases, with 11 bases lying between them. The germline CDR1 and CDR2 sequences are DFQATT and SNEGSKA (reference sequence). As DNA, the CDR3 is TGCAGTGCTAGAGAGTTTAGAGGAAATACGCAGTATTTT. It encodes CSAREFRGNTQYF.

The chain joins TRBV18 to TRBJ2-3; D remains unclear. Germline V gives CDR1 KGHSH, CDR2 LQKENI. With 3 bases removed from V and 6 bases from J, the gap between germline ends came to 7 bases. CDR3 size: 12 residues. CDR3 nucleotide sequence: TGTGCCAGCTCACCGGAAGGTGATACGCAGTATTTT. It codes for CASSPEGDTQYF.

This chain joins TRBV30 and TRBJ2-1; maybe TRBD2 (6 bases). Germline V lookup: CDR1 GTSNPN, CDR2 SVGIG (reference sequence). This CDR3 contains 14 residues. Trimming left V 0 bases short and J 4 bases short, with 10 bases between. The CDR3 nucleotides are TGTGCCTGGAGTGTAACTGGGACTTACAATGAGCAGTTCTTC. As protein: CAWSVTGTYNEQFF.

The chain uses TRBV24-1 and TRBJ2-2, with D maybe TRBD1 (5 bases). CDR3 length: 17 residues. V lost 0 bases, J lost 5 bases, and 15 bases lay in between. Germline loops: CDR1 KGHDR, CDR2 SFDVKD. The CDR3 loop is CATSDLQKGNDTGELFF. The CDR3 DNA reads as TGTGCCACCAGTGATTTGCAGAAGGGGAACGATACCGGGGAGCTGTTTTTT.

This clonotype was counted a single time. This chain links TRBV15 with TRBJ1-1, with 9 bases that match TRBD1. V shed 1 base and J 11 bases; nucleotides not matched to a gene: 11. CDR1 and CDR2 from the germline V gene are LNHNV and YYDKDF (reference sequence). The CDR3 runs 15 residues. CDR3 residues: CATSRGGTGGARAFF. In nucleotides, the CDR3 is TGTGCCACCAGCAGAGGTGGTACAGGGGGCGCAAGGGCTTTCTTT.